The 8 T cell receptor beta chains listed next were all sequenced from one sample in a study of blood T cell repertoires in COVID-19. Sequencing was performed with immunoSEQ multiplex PCR; in TCRdb, only in-frame clones are kept and a portion is missing. Of about 230,000 clones detected, roughly 80% appear once; the ten largest clones hold approximately 2.6%. The sample comprised peripheral blood. All receptors derive from a woman between 65 and 79 years old with active or convalescent COVID-19.

V usage is TRBV6-2 or TRBV6-3 and J usage is TRBJ1-1, with 9 bases matching TRBD1. The V segment lost 6 bases and the J segment 7 bases; nucleotides outside the gene matches: 21. CDR1 and CDR2 (germline): MNHEY, SVGEGT. CDR3 length equals 18 residues. Written as DNA, the CDR3 is TGTGCCAGCAGCGATCCCACAGGGGGCGCATCCGGCTACGGTGAAGCTTTCTTT. Its translation: CASSDPTGGASGYGEAFF.

The chain uses TRBV5-4 and TRBJ2-7; maybe TRBD1 (6 bases). V shed 4 bases and J shed 0 bases, with 8 bases lying between them. CDR3 length: 13 amino acids. Germline CDR1 SGHNT, CDR2 YYREEE (reference sequence). CDR3 sequence: CASSRGGSYEQYF. The CDR3 nucleotides read TGTGCCAGCAGCAGAGGGGGCTCCTACGAGCAGTACTTC.

V and J are TRBV7-3 and TRBJ2-5; D is possibly TRBD2 (5 bases). CDR1 is SGHTA and CDR2 is FQGTGA in the germline V gene. V lost 5 bases and J lost 5, with 15 bases in between. The CDR3 spans 14 residues. CDR3 in amino acids: CASSRGSNGETQYF. The CDR3 coding sequence is TGTGCCAGCAGCCGAGGGAGTAACGGGGAGACCCAGTACTTC.

For the CDR3, the DNA is TGTGCCAGTACCGCTACTTACGGTGGGGCGAGTAGCGGCTACACCTTC. Translating gives CASTATYGGASSGYTF. The chain recombines TRBV19 with TRBJ1-2, with D possibly TRBD1 on 5 matching bases. CDR3 size: 16 residues. V was pared by 7 bases and J by 8 bases, with 26 bases between. CDR1 and CDR2 from the germline V gene are LNHDA and SQIVND (reference sequence).

The CDR3 sequence is CASSRPGQATEAFF. In DNA form, the CDR3 reads TGTGCCAGCAGCCGTCCCGGACAGGCGACTGAAGCTTTCTTT. The V and J genes are TRBV27 and TRBJ1-1, with 7 bases that match TRBD1. The CDR3 runs 14 residues. V dropped 6 bases and J dropped 5; count of bases not matched to a gene: 9. CDR1 MNHEY and CDR2 SMNVEV come from the germline V gene (reference sequence).

This clone was detected once. The rearrangement links TRBV28 to TRBJ2-7; D remains ambiguous. Germline CDR1 MDHEN, CDR2 SYDVKM. The length of the CDR3 is 16 residues. Deletions cut 5 bases from V and 4 bases from J, with 21 bases between. The CDR3 DNA follows: TGTGCCAGCAGTCTACCCCGCACGGAGACGGAATACGAGCAGTACTTC. Protein: CASSLPRTETEYEQYF.

This sequence joins TRBV2 and TRBJ2-7, with 10 bases fitting TRBD2. The junction had 7 bases not matched to a gene; V was cut back by 6 bases and J by 5 bases. This CDR3 contains 14 residues. Germline V gene sequence: CDR1 SNHLY, CDR2 FYNNEI. CDR3 DNA: TGTGCCAGCAGAAAGGGACTAGCGCTAGACGAGCAGTACTTC. Translated, it gives CASRKGLALDEQYF.

This clone was detected only a few times. The chain is built from TRBV3-1 (or the pseudogene TRBV3-2) and TRBJ2-2, with 8 bases identical to TRBD2. Germline V CDR1 and CDR2: LGHDT, YNNKEL (reference sequence). This CDR3 contains 17 residues. V shed 5 bases and J 4 bases; nucleotides not matched to a gene: 12. CDR3 sequence reads: CASSSYGAGVGTGELFF. In nucleotides, the CDR3 is TGTGCCAGCAGCTCATATGGAGCGGGAGTAGGCACCGGGGAGCTGTTTTTT.